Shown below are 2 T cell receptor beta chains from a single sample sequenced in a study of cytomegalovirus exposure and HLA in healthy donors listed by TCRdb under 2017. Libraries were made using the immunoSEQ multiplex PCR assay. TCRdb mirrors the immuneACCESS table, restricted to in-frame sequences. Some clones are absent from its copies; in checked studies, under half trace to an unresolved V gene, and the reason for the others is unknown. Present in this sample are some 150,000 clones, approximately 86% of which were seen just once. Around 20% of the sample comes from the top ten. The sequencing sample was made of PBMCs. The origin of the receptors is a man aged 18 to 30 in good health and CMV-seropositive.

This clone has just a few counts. The CDR3 protein is CASSLSIEQYF. As DNA, the CDR3 is TGTGCCAGCAGCTTATCTATCGAGCAGTACTTC. The chain joins TRBV7-2 to TRBJ2-7; no reliable D call. The CDR3 has 11 amino acids. The ends were cut back, 2 bases at V and 6 bases at J, with 5 bases in the middle. The germline CDR1 and CDR2 sequences are SGHTA and FQGNSA. The full variable domain, rest sourced from reference TRBV7-2 and TRBJ2-7, is GAGVSQSPSNKVTEKGKDVELRCDPISGHTALYWYRQSLGQGLEFLIYFQGNSAPDKSGLPSDRFSAERTGGSVSTLTIQRTQQEDSAVYLCASSLSIEQYFGPGTRLTVT.

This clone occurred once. The DNA for the CDR3 is TGTGCCAGCAGTGCACAGGCCGGGGGTTATAATTCGGACACTGAAGCTTTCTTT. This encodes CASSAQAGGYNSDTEAFF. V usage is TRBV6-1 and J usage is TRBJ1-1; tentative D call: TRBD1 (5 bases). This CDR3 contains 18 residues. V was trimmed by 4 bases and J by 3 bases, leaving 24 bases between them. Per the germline V gene, CDR1 is MNHNS and CDR2 is SASEGT.